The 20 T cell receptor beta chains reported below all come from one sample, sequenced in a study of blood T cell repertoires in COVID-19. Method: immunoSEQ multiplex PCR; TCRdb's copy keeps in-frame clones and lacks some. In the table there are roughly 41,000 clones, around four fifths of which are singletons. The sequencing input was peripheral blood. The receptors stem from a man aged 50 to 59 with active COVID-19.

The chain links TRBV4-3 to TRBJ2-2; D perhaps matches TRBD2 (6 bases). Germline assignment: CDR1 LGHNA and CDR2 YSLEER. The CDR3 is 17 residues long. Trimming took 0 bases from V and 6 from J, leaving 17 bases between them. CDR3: CASSQDGGPRLAGELFF. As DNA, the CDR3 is TGCGCCAGCAGCCAAGACGGGGGACCGAGATTAGCCGGGGAGCTGTTTTTT.

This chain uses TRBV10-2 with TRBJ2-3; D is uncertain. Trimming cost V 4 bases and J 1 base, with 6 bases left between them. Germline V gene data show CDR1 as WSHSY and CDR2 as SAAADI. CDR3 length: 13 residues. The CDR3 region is CASSVVGTDTQYF. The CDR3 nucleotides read TGCGCCAGCAGTGTCGTAGGCACAGATACGCAGTATTTT.

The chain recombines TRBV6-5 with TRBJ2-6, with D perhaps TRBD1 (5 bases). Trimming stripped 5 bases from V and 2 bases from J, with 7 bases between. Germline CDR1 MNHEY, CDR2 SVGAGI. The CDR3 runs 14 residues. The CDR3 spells CASSTGTGANVLTF. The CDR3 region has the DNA TGTGCCAGCAGTACAGGAACTGGGGCCAACGTCCTGACTTTC.

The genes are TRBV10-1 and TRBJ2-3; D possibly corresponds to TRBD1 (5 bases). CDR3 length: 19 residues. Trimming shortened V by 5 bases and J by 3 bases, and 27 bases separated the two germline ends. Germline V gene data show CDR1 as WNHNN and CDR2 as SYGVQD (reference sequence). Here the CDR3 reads CASSSTRPATVPRTDTQYF. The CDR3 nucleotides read TGCGCCAGCAGTAGCACCCGACCTGCGACAGTACCCCGGACAGATACGCAGTATTTT.

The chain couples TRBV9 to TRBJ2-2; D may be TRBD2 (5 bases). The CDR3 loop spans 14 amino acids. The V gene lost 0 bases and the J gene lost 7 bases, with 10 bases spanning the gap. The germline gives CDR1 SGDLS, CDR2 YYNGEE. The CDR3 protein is CASSVGRAIGELFF. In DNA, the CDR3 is TGTGCCAGCAGCGTAGGGCGGGCAATCGGGGAGCTGTTTTTT.

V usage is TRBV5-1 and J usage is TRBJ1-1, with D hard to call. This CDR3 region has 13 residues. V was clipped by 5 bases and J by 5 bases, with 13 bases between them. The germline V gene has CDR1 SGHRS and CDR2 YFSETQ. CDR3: CASSSLLPTEAFF. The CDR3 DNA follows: TGCGCCAGCAGTTCACTTTTGCCGACTGAAGCTTTCTTT.

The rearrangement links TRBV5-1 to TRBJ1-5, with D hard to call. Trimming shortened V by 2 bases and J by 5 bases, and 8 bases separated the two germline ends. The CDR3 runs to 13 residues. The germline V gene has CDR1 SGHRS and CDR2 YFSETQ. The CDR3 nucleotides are TGCGCCAGCAGCTTCGGGGTGGATCAGCCCCAGCATTTT. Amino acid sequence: CASSFGVDQPQHF. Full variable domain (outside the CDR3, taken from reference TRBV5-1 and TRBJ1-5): KAGVTQTPRYLIKTRGQQVTLSCSPISGHRSVSWYQQTPGQGLQFLFEYFSETQRNKGNFPGRFSGRQFSNSRSEMNVSTLELGDSALYLCASSFGVDQPQHFGDGTRLSIL.

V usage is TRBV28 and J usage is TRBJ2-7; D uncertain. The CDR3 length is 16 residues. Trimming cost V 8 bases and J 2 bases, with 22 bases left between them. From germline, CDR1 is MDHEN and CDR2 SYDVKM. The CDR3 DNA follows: TGTGCCAGCGAGTGGCAGGAAGAGATTTCTACCTACGAGCAGTACTTC. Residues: CASEWQEEISTYEQYF.

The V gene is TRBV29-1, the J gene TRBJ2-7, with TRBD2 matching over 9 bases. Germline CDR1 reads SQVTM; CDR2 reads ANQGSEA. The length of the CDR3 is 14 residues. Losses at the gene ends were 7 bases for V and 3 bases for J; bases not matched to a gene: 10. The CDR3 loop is CSGIRTSVDYEQYF. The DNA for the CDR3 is TGCAGCGGGATCCGGACTAGCGTAGACTACGAGCAGTACTTC.

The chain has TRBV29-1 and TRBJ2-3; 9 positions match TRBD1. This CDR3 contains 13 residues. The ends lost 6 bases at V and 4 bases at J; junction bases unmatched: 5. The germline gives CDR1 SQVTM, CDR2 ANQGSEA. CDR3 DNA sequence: TGCAGCGTAGGGACAGGGTGGGCAGATACGCAGTATTTT. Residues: CSVGTGWADTQYF.

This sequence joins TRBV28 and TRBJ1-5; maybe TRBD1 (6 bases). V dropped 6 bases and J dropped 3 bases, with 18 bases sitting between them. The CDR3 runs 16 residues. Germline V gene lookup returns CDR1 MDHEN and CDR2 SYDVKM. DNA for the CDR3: TGTGCCAGCAGCTCTCCCGCAGGGGTCTCCAATCAGCCCCAGCATTTT. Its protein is CASSSPAGVSNQPQHF.

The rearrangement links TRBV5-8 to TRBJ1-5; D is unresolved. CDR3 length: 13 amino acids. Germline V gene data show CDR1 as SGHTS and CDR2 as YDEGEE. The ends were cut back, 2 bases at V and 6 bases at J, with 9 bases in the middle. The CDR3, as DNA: TGTGCCAGCAGCTTTAGAGGAATTCAGCCCCAGCATTTT. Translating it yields CASSFRGIQPQHF.

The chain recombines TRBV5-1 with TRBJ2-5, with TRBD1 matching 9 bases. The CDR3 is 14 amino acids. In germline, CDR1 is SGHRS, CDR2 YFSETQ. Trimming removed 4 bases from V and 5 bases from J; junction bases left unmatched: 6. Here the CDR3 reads CASSRQGGQETQYF. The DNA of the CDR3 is TGCGCCAGCAGCCGACAGGGGGGTCAGGAGACCCAGTACTTC.

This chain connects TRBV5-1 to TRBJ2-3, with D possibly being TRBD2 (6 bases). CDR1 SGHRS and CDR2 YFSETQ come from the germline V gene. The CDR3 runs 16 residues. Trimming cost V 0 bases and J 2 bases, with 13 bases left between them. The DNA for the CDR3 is TGCGCCAGCAGCTTGGCCGGGCGGGGAGCCACAGATACGCAGTATTTT. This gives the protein CASSLAGRGATDTQYF.

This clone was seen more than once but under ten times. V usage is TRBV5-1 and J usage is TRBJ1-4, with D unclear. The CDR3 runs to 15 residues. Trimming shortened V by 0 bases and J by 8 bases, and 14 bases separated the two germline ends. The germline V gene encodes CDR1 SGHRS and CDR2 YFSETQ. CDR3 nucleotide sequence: TGCGCCAGCAGCTTGGAAGCAGGCCGCCGCGAAAAACTGTTTTTT. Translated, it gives CASSLEAGRREKLFF. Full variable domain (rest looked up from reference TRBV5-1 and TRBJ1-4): KAGVTQTPRYLIKTRGQQVTLSCSPISGHRSVSWYQQTPGQGLQFLFEYFSETQRNKGNFPGRFSGRQFSNSRSEMNVSTLELGDSALYLCASSLEAGRREKLFFGSGTQLSVL.

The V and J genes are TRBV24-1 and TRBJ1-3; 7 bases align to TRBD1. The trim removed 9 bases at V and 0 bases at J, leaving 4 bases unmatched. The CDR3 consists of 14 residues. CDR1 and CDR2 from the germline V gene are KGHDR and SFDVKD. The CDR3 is CATHRGLSGNTIYF. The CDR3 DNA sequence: TGTGCCACCCACAGGGGACTCTCTGGAAACACCATATATTTT.

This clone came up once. CDR3 DNA sequence: TGTGCCAGCAGCTTAGCCAGAGGACAGGGCTTATATGGCTACACCTTC. Its translation: CASSLARGQGLYGYTF. The V gene is TRBV11-2, the J gene TRBJ1-2, with 8 bases matching TRBD1. CDR1 and CDR2 (germline): SGHAT, FQNNGV. The CDR3 loop spans 16 amino acids. Germline trimming cut 1 base from V and 5 bases from J; bases unmatched to any gene: 9.

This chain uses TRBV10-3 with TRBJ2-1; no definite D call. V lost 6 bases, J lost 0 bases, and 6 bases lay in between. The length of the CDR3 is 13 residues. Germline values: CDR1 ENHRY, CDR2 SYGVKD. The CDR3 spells CAISAGSYNEQFF. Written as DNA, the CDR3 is TGTGCCATCAGCGCAGGCTCCTACAATGAGCAGTTCTTC.

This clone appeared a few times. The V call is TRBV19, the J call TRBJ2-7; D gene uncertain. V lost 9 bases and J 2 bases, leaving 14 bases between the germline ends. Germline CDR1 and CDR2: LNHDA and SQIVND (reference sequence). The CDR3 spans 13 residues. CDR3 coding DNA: TGTGCCAGCGCGCCCGGTATTGCCTACGAGCAGTACTTC. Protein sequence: CASAPGIAYEQYF.

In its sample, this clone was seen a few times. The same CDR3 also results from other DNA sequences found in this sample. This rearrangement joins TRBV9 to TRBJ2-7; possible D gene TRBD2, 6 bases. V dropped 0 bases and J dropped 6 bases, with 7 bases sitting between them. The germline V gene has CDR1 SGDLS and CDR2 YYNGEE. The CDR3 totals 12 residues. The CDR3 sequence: CASSVVGGEQYF. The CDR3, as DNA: TGTGCCAGCAGCGTAGTGGGGGGCGAGCAGTACTTC.